The clone carrying this T cell receptor beta chain was found a few times. What it binds is not known. After removal of 6 bases from V and 5 bases from J, the junction contained 8 bases not matched to a gene. In germline, CDR1 is MNHNS, CDR2 SASEGT. There are 15 residues in the CDR3. This record belongs to a study of cytomegalovirus exposure and HLA in healthy donors. General study points: In a later analysis, approximately 15,000 TCR beta sequences were associated with HLA alleles at 0.05 false discovery rate. In a later analysis, HLA-associated TCR beta chains were more clonally expanded than equally common others.

A multiplex PCR was run with 60 Vbeta primers and 13 Jbeta primers. Sequencing was performed with immunoSEQ multiplex PCR; in TCRdb, only in-frame clones are kept and a portion is missing. This sample has about 170,000 clones, with approximately 83% found just once. The material sequenced was PBMCs. This TCR derives from a boy younger than 10 in good health and CMV-seronegative. The V call is TRBV6-1, the J call TRBJ2-7; 12 bases are a match to TRBD1. CDR3 nucleotide sequence: TGTGCCAGCAGGGAGGCCGGGACAGGGGGCCACGAGCAGTACTTC. It translates to CASREAGTGGHEQYF.